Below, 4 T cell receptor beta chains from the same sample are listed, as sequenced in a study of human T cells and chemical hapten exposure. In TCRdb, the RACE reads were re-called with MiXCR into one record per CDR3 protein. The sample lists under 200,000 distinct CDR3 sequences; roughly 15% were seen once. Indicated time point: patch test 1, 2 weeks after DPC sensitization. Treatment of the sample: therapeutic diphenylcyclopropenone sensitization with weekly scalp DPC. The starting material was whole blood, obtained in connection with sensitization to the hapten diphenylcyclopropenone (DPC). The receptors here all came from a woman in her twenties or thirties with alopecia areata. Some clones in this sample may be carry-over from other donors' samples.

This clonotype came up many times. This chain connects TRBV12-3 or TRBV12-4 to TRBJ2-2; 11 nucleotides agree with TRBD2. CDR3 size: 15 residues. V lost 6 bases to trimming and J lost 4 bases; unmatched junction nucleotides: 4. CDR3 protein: CASSLTSGITGELFF. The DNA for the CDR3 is TGTGCCAGCAGCCTGACTAGCGGGATCACCGGGGAGCTGTTTTTT.

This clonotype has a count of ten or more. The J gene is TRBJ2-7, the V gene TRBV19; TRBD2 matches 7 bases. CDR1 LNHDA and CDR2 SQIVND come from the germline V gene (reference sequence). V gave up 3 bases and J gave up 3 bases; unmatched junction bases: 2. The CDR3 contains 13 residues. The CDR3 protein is CASSMGRDYEQYF. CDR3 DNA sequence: TGTGCCAGTAGTATGGGGAGGGACTACGAGCAGTACTTC.

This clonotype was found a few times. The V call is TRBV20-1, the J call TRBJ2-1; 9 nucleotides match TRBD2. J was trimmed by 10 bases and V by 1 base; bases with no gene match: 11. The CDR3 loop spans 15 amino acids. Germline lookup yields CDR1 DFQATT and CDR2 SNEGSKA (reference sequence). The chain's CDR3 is CSARALRLAGYEQFF. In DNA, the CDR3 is TGCAGTGCTAGAGCACTTCGCCTAGCGGGATACGAGCAGTTCTTC.

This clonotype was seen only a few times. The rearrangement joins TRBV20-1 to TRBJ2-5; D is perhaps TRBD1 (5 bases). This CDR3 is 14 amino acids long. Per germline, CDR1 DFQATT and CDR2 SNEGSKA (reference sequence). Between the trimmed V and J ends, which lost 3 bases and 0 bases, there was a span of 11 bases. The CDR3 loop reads CSASPLRDQETQYF. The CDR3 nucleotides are TGCAGTGCTAGTCCACTCAGGGACCAAGAGACCCAGTACTTC.